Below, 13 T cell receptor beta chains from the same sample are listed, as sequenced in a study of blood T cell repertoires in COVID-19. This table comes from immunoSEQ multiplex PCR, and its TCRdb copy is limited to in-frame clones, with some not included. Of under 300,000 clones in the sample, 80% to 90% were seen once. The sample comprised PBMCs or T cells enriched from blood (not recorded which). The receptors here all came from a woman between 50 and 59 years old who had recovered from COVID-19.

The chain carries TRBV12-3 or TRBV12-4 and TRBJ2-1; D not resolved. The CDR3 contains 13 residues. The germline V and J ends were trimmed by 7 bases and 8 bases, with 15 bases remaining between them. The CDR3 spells CASTWKVADEQFF. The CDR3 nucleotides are TGTGCCAGCACCTGGAAGGTAGCCGATGAGCAGTTCTTC.

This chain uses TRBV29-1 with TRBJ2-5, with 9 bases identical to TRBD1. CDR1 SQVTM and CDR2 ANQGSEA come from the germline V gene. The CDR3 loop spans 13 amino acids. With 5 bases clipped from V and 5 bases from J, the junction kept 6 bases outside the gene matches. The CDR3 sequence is CSVSNRGRETQYF. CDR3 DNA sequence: TGCAGCGTTTCCAACAGGGGGCGGGAGACCCAGTACTTC.

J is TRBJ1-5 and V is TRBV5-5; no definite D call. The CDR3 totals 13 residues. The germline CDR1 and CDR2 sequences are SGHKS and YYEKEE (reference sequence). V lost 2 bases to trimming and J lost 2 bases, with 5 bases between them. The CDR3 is CASSFSGNQPQHF. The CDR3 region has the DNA TGTGCCAGCAGCTTCTCTGGCAATCAGCCCCAGCATTTT. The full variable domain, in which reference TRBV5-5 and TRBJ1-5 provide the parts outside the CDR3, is DAGVTQSPTHLIKTRGQQVTLRCSPISGHKSVSWYQQVLGQGPQFIFQYYEKEERGRGNFPDRFSARQFPNYSSELNVNALLLGDSALYLCASSFSGNQPQHFGDGTRLSIL.

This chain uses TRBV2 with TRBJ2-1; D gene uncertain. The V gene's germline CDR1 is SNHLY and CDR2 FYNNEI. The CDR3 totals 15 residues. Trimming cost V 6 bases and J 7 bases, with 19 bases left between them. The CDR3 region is CASRSSLGVSNEQFF. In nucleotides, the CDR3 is TGTGCCAGCAGGTCGAGTCTGGGCGTTTCTAATGAGCAGTTCTTC.

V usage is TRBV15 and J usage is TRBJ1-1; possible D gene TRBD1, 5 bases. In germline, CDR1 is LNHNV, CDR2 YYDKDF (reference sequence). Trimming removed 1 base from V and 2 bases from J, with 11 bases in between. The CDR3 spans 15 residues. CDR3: CATSRGGGSNTEAFF. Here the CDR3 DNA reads TGTGCCACCAGCAGAGGTGGGGGGTCCAACACTGAAGCTTTCTTT.

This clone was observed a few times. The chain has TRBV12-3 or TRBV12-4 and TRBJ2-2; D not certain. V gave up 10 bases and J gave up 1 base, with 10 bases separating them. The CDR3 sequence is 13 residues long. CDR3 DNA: TGTGCCACCGTACCTAAGAACACCGGGGAGCTGTTTTTT. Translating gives CATVPKNTGELFF.

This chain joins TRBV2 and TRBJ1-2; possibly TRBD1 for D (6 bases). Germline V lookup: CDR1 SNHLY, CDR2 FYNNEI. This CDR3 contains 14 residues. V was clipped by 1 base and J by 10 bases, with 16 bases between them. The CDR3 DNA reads TGTGCCAGCAGTGAAGAGGCAGGGGTAGTTTTCTACACCTTC. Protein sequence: CASSEEAGVVFYTF.

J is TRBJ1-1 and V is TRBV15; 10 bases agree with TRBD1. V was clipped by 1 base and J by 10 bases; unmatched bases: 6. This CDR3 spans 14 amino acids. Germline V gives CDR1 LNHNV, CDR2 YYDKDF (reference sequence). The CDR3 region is CATSRGQGANGAFF. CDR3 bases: TGTGCCACCAGCAGAGGACAGGGGGCTAATGGAGCTTTCTTT.

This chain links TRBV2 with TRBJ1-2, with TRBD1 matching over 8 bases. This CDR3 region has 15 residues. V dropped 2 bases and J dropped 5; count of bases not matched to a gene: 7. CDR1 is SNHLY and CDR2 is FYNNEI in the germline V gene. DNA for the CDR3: TGTGCCAGCAGTGAATCGCAGGGGGCACTATATGGCTACACCTTC. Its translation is CASSESQGALYGYTF. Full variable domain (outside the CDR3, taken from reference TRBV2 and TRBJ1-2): EPEVTQTPSHQVTQMGQEVILRCVPISNHLYFYWYRQILGQKVEFLVSFYNNEISEKSEIFDDQFSVERPDGSNFTLKIRSTKLEDSAMYFCASSESQGALYGYTFGSGTRLTVV.

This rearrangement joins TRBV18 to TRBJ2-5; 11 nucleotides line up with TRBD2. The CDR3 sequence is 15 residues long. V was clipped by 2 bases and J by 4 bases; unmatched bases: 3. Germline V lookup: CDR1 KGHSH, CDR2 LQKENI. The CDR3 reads CASSPKLAGVETQYF. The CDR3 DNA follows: TGTGCCAGCTCACCAAAACTAGCGGGAGTAGAGACCCAGTACTTC.

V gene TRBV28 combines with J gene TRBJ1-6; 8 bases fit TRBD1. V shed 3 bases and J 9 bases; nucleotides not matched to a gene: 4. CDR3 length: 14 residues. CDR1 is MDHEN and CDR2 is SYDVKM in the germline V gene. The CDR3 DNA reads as TGTGCCAGCAGTTTCTCAGGGGGCGGTTCACCCCTCCACTTT. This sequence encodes CASSFSGGGSPLHF.

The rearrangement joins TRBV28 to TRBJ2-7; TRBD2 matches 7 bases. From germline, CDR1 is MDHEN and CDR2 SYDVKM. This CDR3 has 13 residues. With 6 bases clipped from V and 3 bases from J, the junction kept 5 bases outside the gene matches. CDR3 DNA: TGTGCCAGCAGCGAGGGGAGGGGCTACGAGCAGTACTTC. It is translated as CASSEGRGYEQYF.

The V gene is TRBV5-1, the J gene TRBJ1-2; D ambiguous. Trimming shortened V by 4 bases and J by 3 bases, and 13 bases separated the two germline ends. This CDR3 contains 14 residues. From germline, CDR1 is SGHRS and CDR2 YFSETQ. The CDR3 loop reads CASSRADNDYGYTF. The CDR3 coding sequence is TGCGCCAGCAGCCGCGCTGACAACGACTATGGCTACACCTTC.